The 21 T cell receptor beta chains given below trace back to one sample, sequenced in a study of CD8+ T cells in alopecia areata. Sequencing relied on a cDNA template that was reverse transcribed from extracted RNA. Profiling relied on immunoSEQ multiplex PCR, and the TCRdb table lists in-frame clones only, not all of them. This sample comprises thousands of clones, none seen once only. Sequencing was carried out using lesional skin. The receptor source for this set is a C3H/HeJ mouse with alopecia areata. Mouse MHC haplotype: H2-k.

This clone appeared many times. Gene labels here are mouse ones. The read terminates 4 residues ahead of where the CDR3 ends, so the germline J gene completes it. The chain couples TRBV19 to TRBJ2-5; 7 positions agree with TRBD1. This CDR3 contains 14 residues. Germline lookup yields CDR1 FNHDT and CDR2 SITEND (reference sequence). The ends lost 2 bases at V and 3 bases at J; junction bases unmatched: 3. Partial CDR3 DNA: TGTGCCAGCAGTATGGGGGACAGACAAGAC. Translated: CASSMGDRQD. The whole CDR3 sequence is CASSMGDRQDTQYF. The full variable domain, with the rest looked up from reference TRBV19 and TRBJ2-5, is GGIITQTPKFLIGQEGQKLTLKCQQNFNHDTMYWYRQDSGKGLRLIYYSITENDLQKGDLSEGYDASREKKSSFSLTVTSAQKNEMAVFLCASSMGDRQDTQYFGPGTRLLVL.

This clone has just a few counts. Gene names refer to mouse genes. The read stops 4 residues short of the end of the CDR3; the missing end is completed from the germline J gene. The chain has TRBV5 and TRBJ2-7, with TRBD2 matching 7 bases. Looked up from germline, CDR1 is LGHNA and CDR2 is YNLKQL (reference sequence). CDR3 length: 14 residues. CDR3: CASSQGWGRDEQYF. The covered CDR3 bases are TGTGCCAGCAGCCAAGGCTGGGGGAGGGAT.

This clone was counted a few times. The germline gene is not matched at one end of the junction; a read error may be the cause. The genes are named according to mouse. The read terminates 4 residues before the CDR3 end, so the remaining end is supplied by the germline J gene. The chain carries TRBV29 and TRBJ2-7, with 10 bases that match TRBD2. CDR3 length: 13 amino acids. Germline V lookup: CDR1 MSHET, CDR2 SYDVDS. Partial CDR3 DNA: TGTGCCAGCAGCGGGACTGGGGTCTAT. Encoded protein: CASSGTGVY. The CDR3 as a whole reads CASSGTGVYEQYF.

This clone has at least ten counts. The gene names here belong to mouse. Partial CDR3 DNA: TGTGCCAGCTCTGTCTACTGGGGGCCCTATGCT. Protein sequence: CASSVYWGPYA. The entire CDR3 reads CASSVYWGPYAEQFF. V is TRBV12-1 and J is TRBJ2-1; 8 bases match TRBD2. The read ends 4 residues before the CDR3 terminus; that terminus is restored from the germline J gene. The V segment lost 3 bases and the J segment 3 bases; nucleotides outside the gene matches: 6. The CDR3 runs 15 residues. Germline V gives CDR1 SGHSN, CDR2 HYEKVE. The whole variable domain, filled in from reference TRBV12-1 and TRBJ2-1, reads DSGVVQSPRHIIKEKGGRSVLTCIPISGHSNVVWYQQTLGKELKFLIQHYEKVERDKGFLPSRFSVQQFDDYHSEMNMSALELEDSAMYFCASSVYWGPYAEQFFGPGTRLTVL.

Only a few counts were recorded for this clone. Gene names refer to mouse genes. This CDR3 reads CASSFQGALAEQFF. The CDR3 DNA, read in part, is TGTGCCAGCAGTTTTCAGGGGGCGCTTGCT. The chain links TRBV13-1 to TRBJ2-1; 8 positions agree with TRBD1. Sequencing ends 4 residues short of the CDR3 end; the germline J gene provides the rest. The CDR3 sequence is 14 residues long. Per germline, CDR1 NSHNY and CDR2 SYGAGN. With V trimmed by 4 bases and J by 6 bases, 6 bases remained unmatched.

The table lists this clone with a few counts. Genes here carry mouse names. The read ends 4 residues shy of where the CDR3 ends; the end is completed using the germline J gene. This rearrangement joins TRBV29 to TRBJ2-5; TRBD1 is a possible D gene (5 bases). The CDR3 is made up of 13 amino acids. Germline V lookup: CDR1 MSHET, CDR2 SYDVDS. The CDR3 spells CASSGRQKDTQYF. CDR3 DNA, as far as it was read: TGTGCTAGCAGTGGGCGACAGAAAGAC. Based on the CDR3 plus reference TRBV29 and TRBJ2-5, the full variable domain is DMKVTQMPRYLIKRMGENVLLECGQDMSHETMYWYRQDPGLGLQLIYISYDVDSNSEGDIPKGYRVSRKKREHFSLILDSAKTNQTSVYFCASSGRQKDTQYFGPGTRLLVL.

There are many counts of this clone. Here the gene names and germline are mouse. The CDR3 spells CASGDRRPQDTQYF. CDR3 bases read: TGTGCCAGCGGTGATCGCAGGCCCCAAGAC. V usage is TRBV13-2 and J usage is TRBJ2-5, with D hard to call. The read ends 4 residues shy of where the CDR3 ends; the end is completed using the germline J gene. This CDR3 comprises 14 residues. In germline, CDR1 is NNHNN, CDR2 SYGAGS (reference sequence). The V gene lost 1 base and the J gene lost 2 bases, with 8 bases spanning the gap.

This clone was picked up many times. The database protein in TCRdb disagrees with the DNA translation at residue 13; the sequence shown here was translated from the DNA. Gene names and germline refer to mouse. CDR3 DNA (partial): TGTGCCAGCAGCTTTGACAGATACCTTTCTGGAAATACG. Translating gives CASSFDRYLSGNT. The full CDR3 is CASSFDRYLSGNTLYF. The chain couples TRBV4 to TRBJ1-3, with D maybe TRBD1 (5 bases). The read finishes 3 residues shy of the CDR3 end, and the germline J gene is used to complete it. The CDR3 length is 16 residues. With 4 bases removed from V and 0 bases from J, the gap between germline ends came to 13 bases. Germline V gene sequence: CDR1 LGHDT, CDR2 YNNKQL (reference sequence).

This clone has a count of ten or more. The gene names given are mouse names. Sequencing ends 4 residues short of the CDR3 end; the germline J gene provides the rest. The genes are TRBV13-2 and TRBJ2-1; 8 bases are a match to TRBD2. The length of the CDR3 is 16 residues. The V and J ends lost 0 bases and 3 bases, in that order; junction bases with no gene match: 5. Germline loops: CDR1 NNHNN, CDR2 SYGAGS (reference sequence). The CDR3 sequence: CASGDVVGGFYAEQFF. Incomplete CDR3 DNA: TGTGCCAGCGGTGATGTGGTGGGGGGGTTCTATGCT.

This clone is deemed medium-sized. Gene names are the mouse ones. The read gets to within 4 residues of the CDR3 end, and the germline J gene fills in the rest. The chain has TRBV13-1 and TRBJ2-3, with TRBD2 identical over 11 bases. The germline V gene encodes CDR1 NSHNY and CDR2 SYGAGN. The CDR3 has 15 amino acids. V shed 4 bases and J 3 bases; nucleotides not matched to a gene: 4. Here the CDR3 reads CASSTGGARAETLYF. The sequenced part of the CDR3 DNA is TGTGCCAGCAGTACTGGGGGGGCTCGGGCAGAA.

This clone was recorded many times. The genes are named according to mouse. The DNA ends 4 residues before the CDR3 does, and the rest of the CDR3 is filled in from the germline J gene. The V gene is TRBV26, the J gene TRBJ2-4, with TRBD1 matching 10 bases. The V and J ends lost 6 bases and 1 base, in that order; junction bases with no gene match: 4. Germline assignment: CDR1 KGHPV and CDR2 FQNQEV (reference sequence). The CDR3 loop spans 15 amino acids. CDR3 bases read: TGTGCCAGCAGGGATGGACAGGGGGGTCAAAAC. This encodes CASRDGQGGQN. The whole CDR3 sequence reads CASRDGQGGQNTLYF.

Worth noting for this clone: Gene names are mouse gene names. Partial CDR3 DNA: TGTGCCAGCAGTCTTCCGGGACTGGGCTAT. Encoded protein: CASSLPGLGY. The whole CDR3 sequence is CASSLPGLGYEQYF. The V call is TRBV24, the J call TRBJ2-7, with 9 bases identical to TRBD2. The missing CDR3 end, 4 residues past where the read stops, is filled in from the germline J gene. This CDR3 has 14 residues. V lost 3 bases to trimming and J lost 3 bases; unmatched junction nucleotides: 3. Germline V gives CDR1 KGHTA, CDR2 FRNEEI.

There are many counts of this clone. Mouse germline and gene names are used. This CDR3 is CASSPTGGADTQYF. The sequenced CDR3 bases are TGTGCTAGCAGTCCGACAGGGGGCGCGGAC. The gene calls are TRBV29 and TRBJ2-5, with 10 bases matching TRBD1. The CDR3 is cut off 4 residues early in the read; its end comes from the germline J gene. This CDR3 region has 14 residues. Per germline, CDR1 MSHET and CDR2 SYDVDS.

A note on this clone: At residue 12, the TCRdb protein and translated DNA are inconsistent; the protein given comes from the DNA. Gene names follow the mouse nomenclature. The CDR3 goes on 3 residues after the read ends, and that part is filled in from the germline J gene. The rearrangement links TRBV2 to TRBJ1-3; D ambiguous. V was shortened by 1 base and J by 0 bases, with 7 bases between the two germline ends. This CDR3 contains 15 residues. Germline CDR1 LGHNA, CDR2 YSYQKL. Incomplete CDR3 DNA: TGTGCCAGCAGCCAAGCTCCCAGTTCTGGAAATACG. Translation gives CASSQAPSSGNT. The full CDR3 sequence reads CASSQAPSSGNTLYF.

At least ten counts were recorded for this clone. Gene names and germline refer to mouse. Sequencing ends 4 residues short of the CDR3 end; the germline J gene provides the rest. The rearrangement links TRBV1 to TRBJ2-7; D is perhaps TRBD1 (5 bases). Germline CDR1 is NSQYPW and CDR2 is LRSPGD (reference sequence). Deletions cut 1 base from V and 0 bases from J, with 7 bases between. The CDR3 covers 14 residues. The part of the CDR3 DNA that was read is TGCACCTGCAGTGCAGCGGACAACTCCTAT. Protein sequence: CTCSAADNSY. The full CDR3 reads CTCSAADNSYEQYF.

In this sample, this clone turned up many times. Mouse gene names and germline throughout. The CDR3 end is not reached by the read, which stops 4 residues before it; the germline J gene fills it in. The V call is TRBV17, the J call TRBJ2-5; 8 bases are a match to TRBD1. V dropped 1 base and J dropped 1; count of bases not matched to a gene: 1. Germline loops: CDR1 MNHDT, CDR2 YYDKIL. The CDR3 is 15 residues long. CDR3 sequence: CASSRVGQDQDTQYF. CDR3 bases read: TGTGCTAGCAGTAGAGTGGGACAGGACCAAGAC.

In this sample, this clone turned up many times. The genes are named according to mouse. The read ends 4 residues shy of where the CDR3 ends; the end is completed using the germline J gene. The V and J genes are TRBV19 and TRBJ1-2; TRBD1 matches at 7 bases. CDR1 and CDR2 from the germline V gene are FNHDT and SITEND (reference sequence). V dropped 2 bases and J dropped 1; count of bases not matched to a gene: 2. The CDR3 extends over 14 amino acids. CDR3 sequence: CASSMGDRNSDYTF. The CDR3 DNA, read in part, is TGTGCCAGCAGTATGGGGGACAGAAACTCC. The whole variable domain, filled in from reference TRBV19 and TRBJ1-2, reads GGIITQTPKFLIGQEGQKLTLKCQQNFNHDTMYWYRQDSGKGLRLIYYSITENDLQKGDLSEGYDASREKKSSFSLTVTSAQKNEMAVFLCASSMGDRNSDYTFGSGTRLLVI.

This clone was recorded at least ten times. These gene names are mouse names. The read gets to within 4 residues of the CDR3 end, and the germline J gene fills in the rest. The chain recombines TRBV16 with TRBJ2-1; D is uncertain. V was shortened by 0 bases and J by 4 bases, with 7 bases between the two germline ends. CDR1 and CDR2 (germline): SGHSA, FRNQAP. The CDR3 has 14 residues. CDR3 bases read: TGTGCAAGCAGCTTAGATGAGGGTTATGCT. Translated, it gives CASSLDEGYA. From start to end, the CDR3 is CASSLDEGYAEQFF.

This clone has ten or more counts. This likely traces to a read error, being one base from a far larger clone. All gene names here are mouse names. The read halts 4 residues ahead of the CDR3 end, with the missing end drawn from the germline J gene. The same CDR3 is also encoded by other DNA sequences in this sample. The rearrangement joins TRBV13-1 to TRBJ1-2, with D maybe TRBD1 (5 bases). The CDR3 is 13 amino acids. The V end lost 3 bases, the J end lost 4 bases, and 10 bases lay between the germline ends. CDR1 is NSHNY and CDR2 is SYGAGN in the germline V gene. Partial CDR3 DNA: TGTGCCAGCAGTGGGACTGGGGGCTCC. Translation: CASSGTGGS. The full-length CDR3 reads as CASSGTGGSDYTF.

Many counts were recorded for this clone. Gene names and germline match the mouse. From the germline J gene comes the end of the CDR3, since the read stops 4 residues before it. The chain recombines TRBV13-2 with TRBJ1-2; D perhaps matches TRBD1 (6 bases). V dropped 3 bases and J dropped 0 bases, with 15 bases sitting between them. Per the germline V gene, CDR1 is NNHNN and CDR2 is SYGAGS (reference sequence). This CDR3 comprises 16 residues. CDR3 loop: CASGGLGDNANSDYTF. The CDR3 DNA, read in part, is TGTGCCAGCGGTGGTCTGGGGGACAATGCAAACTCC.

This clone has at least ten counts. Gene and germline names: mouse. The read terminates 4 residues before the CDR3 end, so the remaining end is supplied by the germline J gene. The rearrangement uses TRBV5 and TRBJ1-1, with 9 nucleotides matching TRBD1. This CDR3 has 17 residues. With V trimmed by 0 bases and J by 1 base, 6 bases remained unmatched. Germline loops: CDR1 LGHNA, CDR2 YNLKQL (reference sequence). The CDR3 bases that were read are TGTGCCAGCAGCCAAGATAGAAGACAGGGGGGGAACACA. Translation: CASSQDRRQGGNT. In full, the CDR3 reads CASSQDRRQGGNTEVFF.